A single sample is the source of the 3 T cell receptor beta chains below, sequenced in a study of T cells in Graves' hyperthyroidism and ophthalmopathy. TCR beta CDR3 regions were amplified from RNA transcripts. First-round RT-PCR of the TCR CDR3 relied on the HTBI primer set. TCRdb redid the calling of the multiplex PCR reads with MiXCR, one entry per CDR3 protein. The sample carries nearly 750,000 distinct CDR3 sequences, around a third recorded once. Sample: blood. Every receptor here comes from a woman in her 40s with Graves' hyperthyroidism.

V and J are TRBV4-3 and TRBJ1-1; maybe TRBD1 (5 bases). The V gene lost 7 bases and the J gene lost 2 bases, with 11 bases spanning the gap. This CDR3 has 13 residues. Germline loops: CDR1 LGHNA, CDR2 YSLEER. In DNA form, the CDR3 reads TGCGCCAGCACCCGACAGCAAAACACTGAAGCTTTCTTT. This encodes CASTRQQNTEAFF.

A few counts support this clonotype. The chain links TRBV12-3 or TRBV12-4 to TRBJ1-5; 8 bases map to TRBD1. Trimming took 5 bases from V and 4 from J; bases not matched to a gene: 16. The CDR3 sequence is 18 residues long. The CDR3 DNA sequence: TGTGCCAGCAGTCTCAATTCAGGTGGGACAGGAGAAAATCAGCCCCAGCATTTT. Its translation: CASSLNSGGTGENQPQHF.

This clonotype was detected a few times. The rearrangement links TRBV6-2 or TRBV6-3 to TRBJ1-2, with a weak D call TRBD1 (6 bases). V was cut by 5 bases and J by 6 bases, with 16 bases left in between. Germline lookup yields CDR1 MNHEY and CDR2 SVGEGT. The CDR3 is 14 residues long. CDR3 sequence: CASSEGQIRDGYTF. In DNA form, the CDR3 reads TGTGCCAGCAGTGAAGGACAGATTCGGGATGGCTACACCTTC.